This T cell receptor (beta chain) was retrieved from a study of cytomegalovirus exposure and HLA in healthy donors. V was pared by 5 bases and J by 2 bases, with 4 bases of the junction left unmatched. This CDR3 has 16 residues. The germline gives CDR1 SGHTA, CDR2 FQGTGA. PCR employed 60 Vbeta and 13 Jbeta primers. Method: immunoSEQ multiplex PCR; TCRdb's copy keeps in-frame clones and lacks some. The specimen's table records about 75,000 clones. The specimen sequenced was PBMCs. The V gene is TRBV7-3, the J gene TRBJ2-3; 13 positions agree with TRBD2. The receptor comes from a man aged 35-49 years in good health and CMV-seronegative. CDR3 bases: TGTGCCAGCAGCCCCGGGACTAGCGGGGCCACAGATACGCAGTATTTT. Protein sequence: CASSPGTSGATDTQYF.